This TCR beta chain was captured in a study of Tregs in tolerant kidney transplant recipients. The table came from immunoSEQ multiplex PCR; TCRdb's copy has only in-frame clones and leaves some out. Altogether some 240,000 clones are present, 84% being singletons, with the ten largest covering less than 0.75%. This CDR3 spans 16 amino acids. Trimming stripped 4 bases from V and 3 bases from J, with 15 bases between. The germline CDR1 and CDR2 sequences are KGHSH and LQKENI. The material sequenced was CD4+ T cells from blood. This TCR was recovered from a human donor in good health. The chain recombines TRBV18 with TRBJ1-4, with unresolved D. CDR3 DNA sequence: TGTGCCAGCTCACAAACTCCGGGGTCCGCTAATGAAAAACTGTTTTTT. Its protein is CASSQTPGSANEKLFF.